This T cell receptor (beta chain) was sequenced during a study of cytomegalovirus exposure and HLA in healthy donors. The study's findings and limits: It has been reported that TCR beta sequences accurately predicted the HLA-A and HLA-B alleles of most subjects. The study put 150 to 200 TCR beta chains on its list as cytomegalovirus-associated. Association of a missense DCLRE1C variant with TCR beta V- and J-gene trimming was reported in a later analysis.

Turning to this clone: Its antigen is not known.

Researchers ran the PCR with 60 Vbeta and 13 Jbeta primers. Assay used: immunoSEQ multiplex PCR; TCRdb lists only in-frame clones, some missing. Altogether some 110,000 clones are present, 71% being singletons, with the ten largest covering 2.8%. At the time of sampling, donors were nominally healthy, though unrecorded immune exposures were likely. This CDR3 spans 11 amino acids. Trimming removed 5 bases from V and 7 bases from J, with 6 bases in between. Germline CDR1 is MNHEY and CDR2 is SVGAGI. The clonotype was recovered from a female donor in good health and CMV-seronegative. The sample consisted of PBMCs. This chain connects TRBV6-5 to TRBJ2-1; D is ambiguous. This chain's CDR3 is CASSRGNEQFF. The CDR3 DNA follows: TGTGCCAGCAGTAGAGGTAATGAGCAGTTCTTC.